This entry concerns a single TCR beta chain. This clone was recorded once. No cognate antigen has been identified for it. Base qualities are missing; no much larger clone stands one base away. Library generation was performed with the immunoSEQ multiplex PCR assay. TCRdb provides this immuneACCESS table in a form limited to in-frame rearrangements. Some clones are lacking; in checked studies, under half of them reflect an unresolved V gene, and why the rest are absent is not known. The sample table shows 25,000 to 35,000 clones, and 75% to 95% are seen once. The ten largest clones capture 3.5% to 4.5% of the sample. CDR1 and CDR2, looked up from the germline V gene, are MRHNA and SNTAGT. V loses 5 bases at its end and J loses 6 bases; junction bases beyond the gene matches: 10. The CDR3 runs 16 residues from the cysteine to the phenylalanine. Only CDR3 DNA remains: 48 bases, in frame from the first base.

These data are taken from a study of T cell changes during pregnancy in multiple sclerosis (dated by TCRdb to 2018 to 2020). Concerning the study at large: The study looked at changes in the T cell repertoire across pregnancy in women with multiple sclerosis.

The chain is assembled from TRBV6-4 and TRBJ2-2; a stretch of 9 junction bases matches TRBD2. The sequencing here drew on CD8+ T cells from peripheral blood mononuclear cells, taken in the second trimester of pregnancy. The source of this sequence is a female donor with multiple sclerosis, enrolled in a pregnancy study. The CDR3 loop reads CASSQSSGAGAGELFF. The bases read TGTGCCAGCAGTCAATCTAGCGGGGCCGGCGCCGGGGAGCTGTTTTTT.